This T cell receptor (beta chain) derives from a study of blood T cells in healthy people across ages. Using a J-beta primer mix together with a sample-barcoded 5' primer, a second PCR was run for about 6 to 12 cycles. TCRdb reprocessed the 5' RACE reads via MiXCR and lists one record per CDR3 protein. The table records about 930,000 distinct CDR3 sequences, roughly 29% of them present only once. This clonotype turned up a few times. Per germline, CDR1 SGHRS and CDR2 YFSETQ. With V trimmed by 1 base and J by 5 bases, 11 bases remained unmatched. This CDR3 has 19 amino acids. These sequences were also reported in another study, on T cells of mothers and their children.

This sequence originates from a woman between 40 and 50 years old in good health. V gene TRBV5-1 combines with J gene TRBJ2-1; 14 nucleotides agree with TRBD2. Sequenced material: blood. The chain's CDR3 is CASSLRGLAGVYIDNEQFF. CDR3 DNA sequence: TGCGCCAGCAGCTTGAGGGGACTAGCGGGGGTGTACATTGACAATGAGCAGTTCTTC.